Here is one TCR beta chain with its context. The germline gives CDR1 PRHDT, CDR2 FYEKMQ (reference sequence). The CDR3 is 16 residues long. V gave up 1 base and J gave up 8 bases; unmatched junction bases: 5. The sample belongs to a study of blood T cell repertoires in COVID-19. Overall study context: The United States, Italy and Spain were the sources of the acute and convalescent COVID-19 samples. T cells, B-cell-depleted T cells, or PBMCs supplied cDNA or gDNA.

The authors' processing: Quantification of nucleated cells was approximated via reference gene primer amplification. Measured with immunoSEQ multiplex PCR; TCRdb has only the in-frame clones, and not every one. V and J calls and clone size are as listed in that table; D and trimming were resolved from the DNA. Seen here are roughly 250,000 clones, roughly nine tenths observed once, and the top ten hold about 12%. The clonotype comes from a woman in her 30s with COVID-19, enrolled during active disease. V usage is TRBV13 and J usage is TRBJ2-1; 13 bases agree with TRBD2. The source material was peripheral blood. The CDR3 DNA reads TGTGCCAGCAGCTTAGTACTAGCGGGGGGGCGTGATGAGCAGTTCTTC. Its translation is CASSLVLAGGRDEQFF.